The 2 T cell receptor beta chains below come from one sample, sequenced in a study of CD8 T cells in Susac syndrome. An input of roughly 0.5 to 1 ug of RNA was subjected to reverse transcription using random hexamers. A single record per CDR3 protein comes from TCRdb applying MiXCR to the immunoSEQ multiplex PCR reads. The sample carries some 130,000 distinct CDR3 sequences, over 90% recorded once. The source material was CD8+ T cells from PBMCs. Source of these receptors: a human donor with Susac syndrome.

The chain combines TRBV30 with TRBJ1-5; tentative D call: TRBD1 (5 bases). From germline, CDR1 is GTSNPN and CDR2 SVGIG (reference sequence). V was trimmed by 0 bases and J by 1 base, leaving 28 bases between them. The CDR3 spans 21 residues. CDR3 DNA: TGTGCCTGGAGTGTACTGCTCCTGGTTTGGCAGGGATGGGTGAGCAATCAGCCCCAGCATTTT. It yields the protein CAWSVLLLVWQGWVSNQPQHF.

The CDR3 spells CASSAPYNEQFF. CDR3 nucleotide sequence: TGTGCCAGCAGCGCCCCCTACAATGAGCAGTTCTTC. This rearrangement joins TRBV13 to TRBJ2-1; D uncertain. Trimming pared 5 bases from V and 2 bases from J, leaving 4 bases between. The CDR3 has 12 amino acids. CDR1 and CDR2 from the germline V gene are PRHDT and FYEKMQ (reference sequence).